The 2 T cell receptor beta chains below all came from one sample that was sequenced in a study of cytotoxic CD8 clonotypes in ibrutinib-treated CLL. Clones were read by immunoSEQ multiplex PCR, and TCRdb kept only the in-frame ones, dropping some. Of under 200,000 clones detected, 84% appear once; the ten largest clones hold roughly 4.5%. The input for sequencing was PBMCs, taken after 24 months of ibrutinib treatment. These receptors were obtained from a human donor with chronic lymphocytic leukemia.

The J gene is TRBJ2-2, the V gene TRBV7-6, with D unresolved. The CDR3 spans 15 residues. Looked up from germline, CDR1 is SGHVS and CDR2 is FNYEAQ. Trimming removed 1 base at V and 4 bases at J, with 10 bases between. DNA for the CDR3: TGTGCCAGCAGCTTAGGCTTAGTGGGCACCGGGGAGCTGTTTTTT. Residues: CASSLGLVGTGELFF. Supplemented by reference TRBV7-6 and TRBJ2-2, the full variable domain reads GAGVSQSPRYKVTKRGQDVALRCDPISGHVSLYWYRQALGQGPEFLTYFNYEAQQDKSGLPNDRFSAERPEGSISTLTIQRTEQRDSAMYRCASSLGLVGTGELFFGEGSRLTVL.

The V call is TRBV6-1, the J call TRBJ2-6, with no clear D. The germline V and J ends were trimmed by 2 bases and 1 base, with 6 bases remaining between them. The CDR3 has 15 amino acids. CDR1 is MNHNS, CDR2 SASEGT, per germline. The CDR3 nucleotides are TGTGCCAGCAGTGAATCGTGGTCTGGGGCCAACGTCCTGACTTTC. Amino acid sequence: CASSESWSGANVLTF.